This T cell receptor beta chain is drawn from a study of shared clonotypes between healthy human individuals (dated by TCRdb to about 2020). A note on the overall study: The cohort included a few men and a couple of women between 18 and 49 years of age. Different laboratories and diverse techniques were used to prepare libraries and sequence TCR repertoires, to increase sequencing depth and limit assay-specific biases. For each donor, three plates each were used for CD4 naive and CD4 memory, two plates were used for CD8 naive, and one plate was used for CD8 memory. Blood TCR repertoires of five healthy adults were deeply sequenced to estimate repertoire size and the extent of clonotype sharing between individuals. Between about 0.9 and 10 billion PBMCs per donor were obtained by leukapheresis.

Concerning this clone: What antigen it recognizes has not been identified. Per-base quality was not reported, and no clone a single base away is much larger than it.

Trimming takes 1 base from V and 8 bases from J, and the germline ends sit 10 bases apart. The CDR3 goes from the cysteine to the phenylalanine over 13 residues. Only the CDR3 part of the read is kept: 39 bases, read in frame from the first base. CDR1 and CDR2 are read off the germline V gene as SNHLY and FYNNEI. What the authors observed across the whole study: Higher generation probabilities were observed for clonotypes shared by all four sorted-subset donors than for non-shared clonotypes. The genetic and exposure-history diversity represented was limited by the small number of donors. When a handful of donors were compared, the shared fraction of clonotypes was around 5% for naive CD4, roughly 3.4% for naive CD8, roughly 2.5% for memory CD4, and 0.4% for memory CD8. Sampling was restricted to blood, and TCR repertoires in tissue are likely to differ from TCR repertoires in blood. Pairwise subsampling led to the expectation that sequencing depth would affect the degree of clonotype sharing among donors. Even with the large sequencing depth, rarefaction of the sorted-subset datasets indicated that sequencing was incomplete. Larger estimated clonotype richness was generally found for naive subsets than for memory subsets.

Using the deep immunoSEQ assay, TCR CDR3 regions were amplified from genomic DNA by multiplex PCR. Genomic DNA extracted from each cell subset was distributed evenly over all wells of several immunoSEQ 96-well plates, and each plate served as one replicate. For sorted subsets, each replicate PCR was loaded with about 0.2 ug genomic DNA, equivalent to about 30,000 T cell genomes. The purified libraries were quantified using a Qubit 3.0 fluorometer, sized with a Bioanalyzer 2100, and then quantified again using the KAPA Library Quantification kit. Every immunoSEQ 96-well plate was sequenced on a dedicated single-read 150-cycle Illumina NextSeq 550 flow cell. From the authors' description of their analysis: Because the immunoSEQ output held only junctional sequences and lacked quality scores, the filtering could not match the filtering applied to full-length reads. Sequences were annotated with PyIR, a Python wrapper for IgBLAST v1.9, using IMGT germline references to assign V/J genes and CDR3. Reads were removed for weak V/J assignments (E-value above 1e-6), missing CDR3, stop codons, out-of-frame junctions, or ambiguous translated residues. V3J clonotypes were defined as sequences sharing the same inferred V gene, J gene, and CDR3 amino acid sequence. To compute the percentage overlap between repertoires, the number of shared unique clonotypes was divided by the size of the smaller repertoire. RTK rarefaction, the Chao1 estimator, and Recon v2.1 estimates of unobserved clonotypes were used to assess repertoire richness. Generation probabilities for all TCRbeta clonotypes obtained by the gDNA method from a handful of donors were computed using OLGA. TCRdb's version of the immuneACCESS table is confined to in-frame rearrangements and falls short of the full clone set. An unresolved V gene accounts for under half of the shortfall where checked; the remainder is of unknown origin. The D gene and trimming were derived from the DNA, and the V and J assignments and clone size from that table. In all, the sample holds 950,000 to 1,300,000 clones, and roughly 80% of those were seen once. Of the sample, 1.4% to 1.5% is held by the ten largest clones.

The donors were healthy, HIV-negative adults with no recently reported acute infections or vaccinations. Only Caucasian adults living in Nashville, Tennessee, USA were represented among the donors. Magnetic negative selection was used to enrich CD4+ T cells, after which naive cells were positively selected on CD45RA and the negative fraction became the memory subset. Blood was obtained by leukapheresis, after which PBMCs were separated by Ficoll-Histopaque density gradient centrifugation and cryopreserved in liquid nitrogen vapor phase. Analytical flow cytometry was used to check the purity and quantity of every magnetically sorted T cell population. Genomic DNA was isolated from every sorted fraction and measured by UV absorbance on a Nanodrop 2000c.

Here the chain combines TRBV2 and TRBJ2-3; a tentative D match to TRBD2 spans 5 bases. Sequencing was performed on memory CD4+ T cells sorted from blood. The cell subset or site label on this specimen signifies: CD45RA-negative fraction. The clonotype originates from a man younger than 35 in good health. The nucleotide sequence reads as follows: TGTGCCAGCAGTGAAGGGGAGAAAGGTACGCAGTATTTT. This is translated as CASSEGEKGTQYF.